This T cell receptor (beta chain) was found in a study of cytomegalovirus exposure and HLA in healthy donors (dated by TCRdb to the late 2010s). The study in broad terms: An earlier analysis of fewer than 750 of the donors reported 250 to 350 Gb of sequence data and 90 million to 120 million unique TCR beta sequences obtained from approximately 180 million T cells. An early release that covered 640 HLA-typed donors contained about 290 gigabases of sequencing data and tens of millions of unique TCR sequences. Of the 398 genotyped donors, 81% were placed in the genetic ancestry cluster associated with self-reported Caucasian donors. The study aimed to test whether signatures of past pathogen exposure could be identified by cataloging public T cell receptors. The T cell repertoires of 700 or so subjects were profiled by immunosequencing and related to cytomegalovirus serostatus. In addition to the first cohort of several hundred subjects, a separate validation cohort of some 120 different subjects was used. To predict cytomegalovirus infection status, the study brought together high-throughput TCR immunosequencing, statistical association of individual TCRs with disease status, and machine learning. A later analysis re-analyzed previously published TCR beta repertoires from roughly 690 donors and added high-resolution HLA genotyping to study TCR occurrence patterns. Rather than drawing on any new phenotypic data, the later analysis identified candidate immune exposures from TCR beta sequences and the way those sequences occurred across donors. In an earlier analysis of over 550 of the donors, high-throughput TCR beta sequencing was used to judge whether each TCR beta V gene segment behaved as functional or pseudogenic. Donor age, sex, ethnicity and CMV serostatus were collected together with the repertoire data. In a later genetic analysis, genome-wide SNP genotypes for about three fifths of the 666 donors were used, and that subset was treated as a discovery cohort. All discovery cohort repertoires had been generated using a single sequencing platform. HLA typing covered class I and class II loci at four-digit resolution. Typing coverage varied by locus: roughly 629-640 donors for A, B, C, DRB1 and DQB1; approximately 500 for DQA1; 606 for DPA1; approximately 450 for DPB1. Roughly 5 DR-DQ haplotypes were handled as single units for association and clustering, since linkage in the cohort was strong. Among 300 to 500 genotyped donors of the cohort, an average of approximately 240,000 unique TCR beta nucleotide sequences was sequenced per donor, of which about 19% were non-productive. Summary of the overall study and its limitations: The study listed approximately 150 TCR beta chains as associated with cytomegalovirus. At a false discovery rate of 0.05, a later analysis linked 16,951 TCR beta sequences to specific HLA alleles. V-gene and J-gene trimming of TCR beta chains was associated with a missense DCLRE1C variant in a later genetic analysis, and the association was replicated in an independent cohort. When HLA alleles, especially DR and DQ, strongly co-occurred, TCR associations were difficult to assign to individual alleles. According to the authors, the approach could potentially be generalized to other disease states and immunological phenotypes. The classifier was reported to diagnose cytomegalovirus status with high specificity and sensitivity in both the original cohort and the validation cohort. Most TCR sequences were observed very rarely across donors, whereas some public TCRs were present in many individuals. In a later analysis, HLA-associated TCR beta chains were found to be more clonally expanded and to have lower generation probabilities than equally common non-associated chains. According to a later analysis, most CMV-associated TCR beta chains appeared to be HLA-restricted, and the HLA associations seemed to be driven largely by CMV exposure. The 87-base-pair reads could not distinguish some IMGT-functional V segments, including TRBV6-2 and TRBV6-3, so those segments were excluded. Immune exposure information for the cohort was limited to CMV serostatus. A further reported finding was that TCR beta sequences accurately predicted the HLA-A and HLA-B alleles for most subjects in the first cohort. Because HLA typing was unavailable for some donors at each locus, only the typed subset was used in association tests. According to a later genetic analysis, donors in an Asian-associated ancestry cluster had fewer N-insertions in productive TCRs than the approximately 710-donor mean. In vitro tests confirmed that a few of the cytomegalovirus-associated TCR beta chains recognize cytomegalovirus antigens. Only TCR beta chains were sequenced in this cohort, and the absence of alpha or paired-chain data limited detectable features. A cluster of highly shared sequence variants was judged likely to represent a technical artifact of the sequencing pipeline. Because counts were too low, roughly 16 rarely observed V segments, including chromosome 9 orphons, were excluded from the earlier analysis of fewer than 650 of the donors. In a later analysis, several top co-occurrence clusters were reported to appear linked to parvovirus B19, influenza, CMV and Epstein-Barr virus. An earlier analysis of roughly 570 of the donors showed that most TCR beta V segments appeared in productive rearrangements either about 87% or about 30% of the time, which broadly matched IMGT annotations. A later analysis found that TCR association rates varied across HLA loci, with DRB1 alleles showing the most associated TCRs and HLA-C alleles the fewest. Sequencing depth was assumed to be roughly uniform across donors in the presence/absence analyses, though that assumption may not hold. Correlated functional status among segregating V segments might be attributable to linkage disequilibrium, but an unknown experimental factor could not be ruled out.

A remark on this clone: Its antigen remains undetermined. Base qualities are not provided; no much larger clone lies one nucleotide away.

The cohort was made up of several hundred healthy bone marrow donors. At the time of sampling, all cohort members were nominally healthy, though unrecorded immune exposures were likely present. The donor tested CMV seronegative, placing the donor among the 300 to 400 seronegative members of the cohort. Each donor provided a peripheral blood sample, and peripheral blood mononuclear cells were used for TCR beta sequencing. Genomic DNA was extracted from the blood cell samples with the Qiagen DNeasy Blood Extraction Kit. V trim: 1 base; J trim: 12 bases; unmatched bases: 8. The CDR3 sequence holds 14 residues, the cysteine and phenylalanine included. Solely the CDR3 DNA is kept, with 42 bases framed from the first base. Looking up the germline V gene (reference sequence) yields CDR1 SEHNR and CDR2 FQNEAQ. The library was built by means of the immunoSEQ multiplex PCR assay. For the multiplex PCR, a mixture combining 60 forward primers for TCR Vbeta segments and 13 reverse primers for TCR Jbeta segments was used. The CDR3 region of rearranged TCR beta genes was amplified from genomic DNA with a multiplex PCR assay. Amplified TCR beta libraries were sequenced as 87-base-pair reads on the Illumina HiSeq System. The original methods were these. A later analysis counted about 82 million unique TCR beta chains across the approximately 700 repertoires, and some 11 million of these chains were shared by at least two donors. Raw reads were error-corrected and collapsed into unique sequences by a nearest-neighbor algorithm in which closely related sequences were merged to remove PCR and sequencing errors. To assign V, D and J gene segments, CDR3 sequences were aligned to IMGT reference sequences. For a sequence to be retained, a match of at least six nucleotides was required to both a V gene segment and a J gene segment. A rearrangement counted as productive if the CDR3 had no stop codons and remained in frame with V and J, and every other rearrangement counted as non-productive. Following IMGT convention, CDR3 was defined as the stretch from the second conserved V-encoded cysteine to the conserved J-encoded phenylalanine. In an earlier analysis of some 550 of the donors, sequences lacking an unambiguous match to a single V gene segment were excluded. In an earlier analysis of 450 to 750 of the donors, a V segment was called functional when productive rearrangements were above 56.7%, and segregating when the standard deviation between donors exceeded 5%. A statistical classification framework was developed to diagnose cytomegalovirus status using the catalog of TCR beta chain sequences. A later analysis assigned V and J genes by comparing TCR nucleotide sequences with IMGT/GENE-DB human TR gene sequences. The TCRdist pipeline was used in a later analysis to assign CDR3 sequences and most-parsimonious VDJ recombination scenarios. A later analysis defined each TCR beta chain by its CDR3 amino acid sequence plus V-gene family, and excluded reads lacking a unique V-gene family. A later analysis removed 600 or so highly shared, low-generation-probability nucleotide sequences to deal with suspected cross-contamination and a sequencing artifact. A later analysis calculated a clonal expansion index for each public chain from normalized within-repertoire ranks of inferred template counts. A later analysis computed generation probabilities with a VDJ recombination model fitted to out-of-frame rearrangements, and checked the results against IGoR. In a later analysis, hypergeometric tests were used to score TCR-TCR, TCR-HLA and TCR-CMV co-occurrence, with a repertoire-size bias correction applied to TCR pairs. A later analysis estimated false discovery rates by permuting HLA or CMV assignments 20 times. A later analysis grouped co-occurring TCRs with DBSCAN, adding TCRdist sequence similarity when clustering within HLA-allele-positive subsets. Co-occurrence clustering excluded repertoires with fewer than 30,000 or more than 120,000 public chains, plus five with anomalous nucleotide sharing. TCRdb holds this immuneACCESS table with in-frame rearrangements only. Some clones are missing; in checked studies, unresolved V genes explain under half, and the rest has no known cause. The DNA gave D and trimming, while V, J and clone size come from that table. For this sample the table gives 95,000 to 100,000 clones, of which 65% to 80% were detected only once. The ten largest account for about 2.1% of the sample.

The origin of this receptor is a woman between 40 and 50 years old in good health and CMV-seronegative. The V gene is TRBV7-9 and the J gene is TRBJ2-4; TRBD2 fits 8 bases in the junction. The sample taken for sequencing was PBMCs. The DNA sequence follows: TGTGCCAGCAGCTTAGAGGGCGGACTAGCCCCTCAGTACTTC. Translated, this is CASSLEGGLAPQYF.